The clone carrying this T cell receptor (delta chain) is medium-sized within its sample. The sample originates from a study of gamma-delta chains in newborns, infants, children. TCRdb applied CATT to the reads for clone calling. This table has roughly 7,900 delta-chain clones, about 3.2% appearing once. The CDR3 totals 19 residues. Germline V gene lookup returns CDR1 GEAIGNYY and CDR2 EKD. The ends lost 3 bases at V and 0 bases at J; junction bases unmatched: 5. Sequencing was carried out using blood. This sequence joins TRDV2 and TRDJ3, with TRDD3 matching 12 bases. The source is a child who was a newborn, infant or young child, either healthy, febrile or measles-vaccinated (not recorded which). The DNA for the CDR3 is TGTGCCTGTGACTCTGGGGGATACGCAAGCTCCTGGGACACCCGACAGATGTTTTTC. It codes for CACDSGGYASSWDTRQMFF.